This T cell receptor (beta chain) is from a study of early stage breast cancer tumors. About the research overall: Of around 15 invasive breast tumors, twelve were hormone receptor-positive, HER2-negative. About 10-fold was the mean read coverage per sample.

Study-wide results and caveats: Enriched TCRB sequences shared across patients were mostly commonly generated sequences.

CDR3 length equals 13 residues. The germline gives CDR1 SQVTM, CDR2 ANQGSEA. V lost 1 base and J lost 0, with 6 bases in between. Concerning this clone itself: Its antigen is not known.

Each sample had two DNA replicates, approximately 0.5 ug blood or 1.5 ug tissue. The data were produced by immunoSEQ multiplex PCR, yet TCRdb's version contains in-frame clones alone and is incomplete. Counted here are nearly 70,000 clones, roughly 80% occurring once; the ten biggest clones make up approximately 4.5%. This clonotype was obtained from a person in their 40s with breast cancer. Sequencing used blood. This chain uses TRBV29-1 with TRBJ1-1, with D perhaps matching TRBD1 (5 bases). CDR3 bases: TGCAGCGTTGAAGGGACACTGAACACTGAAGCTTTCTTT. Its translation: CSVEGTLNTEAFF.